This T cell receptor beta chain was profiled in a study of blood T cell repertoires in COVID-19. Authors' processing steps: Amplification with reference gene primers provided the estimates of nucleated cell counts. Here immunoSEQ multiplex PCR was the method, and the copy in TCRdb shows in-frame clones only, minus some. The DNA gave D and trimming, while V, J and clone size come from that table. The table has 200,000 to 300,000 clones, around 86% seen once. From germline, CDR1 is SGHVS and CDR2 FQNEAQ. V was shortened by 1 base and J by 6 bases, with 12 bases between the two germline ends. This CDR3 comprises 14 residues. Cohort allocation depended upon clinical history that participants reported. Donors in Cohort 3 counted as recovered after two negative PCRs, clearance, or symptom resolution.

The sequenced material came from PBMCs or T cells enriched from blood (not recorded which). The genes are TRBV7-8 and TRBJ1-2; D might be TRBD1 (6 bases). The receptor was derived from a young woman who had recovered from COVID-19. CDR3 sequence reads: CASSLEWGGDGYTF. CDR3 sequence (DNA): TGTGCCAGCAGCTTAGAGTGGGGGGGCGATGGCTACACCTTC.